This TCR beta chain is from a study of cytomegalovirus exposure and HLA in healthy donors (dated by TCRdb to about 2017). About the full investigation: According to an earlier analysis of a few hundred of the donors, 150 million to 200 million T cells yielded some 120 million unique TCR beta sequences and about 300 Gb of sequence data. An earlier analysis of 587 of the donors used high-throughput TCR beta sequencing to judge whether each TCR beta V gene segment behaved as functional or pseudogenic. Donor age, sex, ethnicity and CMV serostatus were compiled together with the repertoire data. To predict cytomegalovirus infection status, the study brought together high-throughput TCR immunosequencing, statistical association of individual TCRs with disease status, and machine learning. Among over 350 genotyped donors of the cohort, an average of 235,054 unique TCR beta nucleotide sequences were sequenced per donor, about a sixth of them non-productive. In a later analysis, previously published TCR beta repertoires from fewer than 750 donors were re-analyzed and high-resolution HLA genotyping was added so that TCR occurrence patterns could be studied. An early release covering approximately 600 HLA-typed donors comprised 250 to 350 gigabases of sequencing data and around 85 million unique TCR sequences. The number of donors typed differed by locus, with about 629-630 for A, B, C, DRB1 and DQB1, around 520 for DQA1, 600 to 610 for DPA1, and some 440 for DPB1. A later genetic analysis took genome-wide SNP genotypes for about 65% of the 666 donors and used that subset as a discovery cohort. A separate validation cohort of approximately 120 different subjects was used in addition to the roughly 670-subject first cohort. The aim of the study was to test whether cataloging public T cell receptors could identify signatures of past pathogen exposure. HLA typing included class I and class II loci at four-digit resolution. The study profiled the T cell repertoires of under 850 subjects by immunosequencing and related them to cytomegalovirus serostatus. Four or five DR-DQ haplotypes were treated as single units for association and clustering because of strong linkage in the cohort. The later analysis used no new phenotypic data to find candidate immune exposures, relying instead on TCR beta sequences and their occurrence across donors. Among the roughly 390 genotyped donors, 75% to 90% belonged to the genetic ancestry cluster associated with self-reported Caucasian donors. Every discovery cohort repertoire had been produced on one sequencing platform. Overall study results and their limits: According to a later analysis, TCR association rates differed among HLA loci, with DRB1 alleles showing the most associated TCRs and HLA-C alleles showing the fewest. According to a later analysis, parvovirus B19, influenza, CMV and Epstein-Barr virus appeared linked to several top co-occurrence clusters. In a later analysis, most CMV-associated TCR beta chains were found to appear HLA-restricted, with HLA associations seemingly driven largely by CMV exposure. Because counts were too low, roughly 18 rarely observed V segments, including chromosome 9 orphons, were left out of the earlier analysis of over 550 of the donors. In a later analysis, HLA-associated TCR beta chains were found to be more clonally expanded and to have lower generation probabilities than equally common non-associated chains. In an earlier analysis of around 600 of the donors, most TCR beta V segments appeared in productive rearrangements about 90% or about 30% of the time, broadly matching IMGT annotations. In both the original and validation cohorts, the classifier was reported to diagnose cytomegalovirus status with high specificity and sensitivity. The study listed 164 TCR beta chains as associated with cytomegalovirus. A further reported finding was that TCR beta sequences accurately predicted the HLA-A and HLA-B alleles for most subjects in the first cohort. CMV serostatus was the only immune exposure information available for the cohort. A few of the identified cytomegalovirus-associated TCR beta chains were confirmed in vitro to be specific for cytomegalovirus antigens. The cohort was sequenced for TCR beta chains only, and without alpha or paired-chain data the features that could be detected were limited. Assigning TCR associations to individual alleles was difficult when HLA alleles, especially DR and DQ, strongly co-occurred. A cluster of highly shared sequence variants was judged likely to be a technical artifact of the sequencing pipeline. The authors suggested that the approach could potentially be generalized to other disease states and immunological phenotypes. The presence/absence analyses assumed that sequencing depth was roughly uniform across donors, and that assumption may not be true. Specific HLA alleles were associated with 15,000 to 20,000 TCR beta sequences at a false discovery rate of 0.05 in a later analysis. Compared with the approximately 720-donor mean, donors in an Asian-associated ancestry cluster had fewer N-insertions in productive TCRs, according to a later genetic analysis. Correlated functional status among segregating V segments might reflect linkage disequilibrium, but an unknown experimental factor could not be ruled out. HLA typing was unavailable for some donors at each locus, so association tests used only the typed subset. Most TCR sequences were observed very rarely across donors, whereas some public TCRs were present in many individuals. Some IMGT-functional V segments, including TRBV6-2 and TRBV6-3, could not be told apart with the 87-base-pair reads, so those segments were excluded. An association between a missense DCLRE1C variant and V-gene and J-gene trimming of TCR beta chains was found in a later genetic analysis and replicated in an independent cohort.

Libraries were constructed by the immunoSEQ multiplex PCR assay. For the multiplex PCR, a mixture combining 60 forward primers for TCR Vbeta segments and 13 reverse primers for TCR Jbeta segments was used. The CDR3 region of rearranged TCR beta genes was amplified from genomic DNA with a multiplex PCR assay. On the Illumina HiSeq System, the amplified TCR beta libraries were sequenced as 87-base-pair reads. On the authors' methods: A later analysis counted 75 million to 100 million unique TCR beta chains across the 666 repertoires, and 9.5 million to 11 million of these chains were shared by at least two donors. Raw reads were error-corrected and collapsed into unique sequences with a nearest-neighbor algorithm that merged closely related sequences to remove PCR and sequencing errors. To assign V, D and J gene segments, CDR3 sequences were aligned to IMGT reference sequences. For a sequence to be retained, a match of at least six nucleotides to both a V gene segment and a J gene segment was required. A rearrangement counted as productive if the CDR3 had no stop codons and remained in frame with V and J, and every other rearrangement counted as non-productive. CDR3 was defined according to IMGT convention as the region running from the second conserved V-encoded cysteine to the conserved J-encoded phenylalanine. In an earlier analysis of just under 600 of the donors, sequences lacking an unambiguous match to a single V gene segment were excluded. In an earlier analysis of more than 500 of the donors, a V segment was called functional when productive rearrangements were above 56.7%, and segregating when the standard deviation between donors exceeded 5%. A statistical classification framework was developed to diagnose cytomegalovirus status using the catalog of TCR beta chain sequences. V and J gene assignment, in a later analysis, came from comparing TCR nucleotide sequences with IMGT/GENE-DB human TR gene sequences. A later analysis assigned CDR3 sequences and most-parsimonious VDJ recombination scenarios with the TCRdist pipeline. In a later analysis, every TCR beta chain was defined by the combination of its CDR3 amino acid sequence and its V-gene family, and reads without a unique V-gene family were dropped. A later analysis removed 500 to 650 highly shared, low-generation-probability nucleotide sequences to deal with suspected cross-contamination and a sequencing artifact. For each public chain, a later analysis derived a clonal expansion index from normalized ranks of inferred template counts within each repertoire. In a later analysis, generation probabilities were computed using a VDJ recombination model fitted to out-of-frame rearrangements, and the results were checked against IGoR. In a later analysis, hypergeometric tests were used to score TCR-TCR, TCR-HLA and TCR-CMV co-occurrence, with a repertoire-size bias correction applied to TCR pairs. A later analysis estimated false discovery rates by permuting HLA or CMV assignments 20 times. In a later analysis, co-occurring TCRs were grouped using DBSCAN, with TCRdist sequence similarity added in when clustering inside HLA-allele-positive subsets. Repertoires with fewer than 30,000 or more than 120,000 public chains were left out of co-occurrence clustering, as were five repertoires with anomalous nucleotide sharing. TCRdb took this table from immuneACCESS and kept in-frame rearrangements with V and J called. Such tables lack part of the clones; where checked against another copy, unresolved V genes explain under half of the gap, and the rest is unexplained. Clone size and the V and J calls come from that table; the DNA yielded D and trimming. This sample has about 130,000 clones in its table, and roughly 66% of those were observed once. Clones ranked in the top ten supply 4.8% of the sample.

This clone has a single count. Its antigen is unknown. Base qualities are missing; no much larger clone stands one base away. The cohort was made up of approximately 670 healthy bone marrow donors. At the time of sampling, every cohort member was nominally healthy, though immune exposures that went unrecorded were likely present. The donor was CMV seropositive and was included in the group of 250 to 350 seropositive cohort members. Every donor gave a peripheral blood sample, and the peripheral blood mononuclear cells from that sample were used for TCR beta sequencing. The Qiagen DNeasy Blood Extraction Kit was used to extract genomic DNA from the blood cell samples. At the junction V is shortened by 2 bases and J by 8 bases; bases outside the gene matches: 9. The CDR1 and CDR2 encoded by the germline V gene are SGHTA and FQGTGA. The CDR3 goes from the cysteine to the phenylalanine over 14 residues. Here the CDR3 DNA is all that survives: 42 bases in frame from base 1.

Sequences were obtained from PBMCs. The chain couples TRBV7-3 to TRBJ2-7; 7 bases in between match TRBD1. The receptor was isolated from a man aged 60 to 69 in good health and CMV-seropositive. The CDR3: CASSLPTQGSKQYF. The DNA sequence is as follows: TGTGCCAGCAGCTTACCCACACAGGGGTCGAAGCAGTACTTC.